This TCR beta chain is drawn from a study of blood T cell repertoires in COVID-19. Study context: Both acute and convalescent COVID-19 samples were obtained from the United States, Italy and Spain. T cells, B-cell-depleted T cells, or PBMCs provided the cDNA or gDNA that served as material.

CDR1 SGHRS and CDR2 YFSETQ come from the germline V gene. The CDR3 covers 15 residues. V lost 2 bases, J lost 10 bases, and 11 bases stayed unmatched. In the original workflow: It was from reference gene primer amplification that nucleated cell counts were estimated. TCRdb's table, derived via immunoSEQ multiplex PCR, lists solely in-frame clones and lacks some. V, J and clone size reflect that table, while D and trimming were determined from the DNA. This sample yields approximately 53,000 clones, of which approximately 91% are seen a single time; more than 7.5% belongs to the top ten. Sequenced input: peripheral blood. V usage is TRBV5-1 and J usage is TRBJ2-4; TRBD2 matches at 8 bases. The TCR sequence derives from a woman aged 80 or over with acute or convalescent COVID-19. CDR3 bases: TGCGCCAGCAGCTTAGAAATAGCGGGACATTTTATTCAGTACTTC. It yields the protein CASSLEIAGHFIQYF.